This paragraph reports one T cell receptor (beta chain). Its specificity is not known. These data originate in a study of T cell responses to AZD1222 COVID-19 vaccine. Study-wide points: Mapped onto spike, vaccine-associated CD4 TCRs spanned it and were dominant at 160-218 and 743-854.

Clones were sequenced by immunoSEQ multiplex PCR, and TCRdb holds only the in-frame ones, with some missing. The sample has some 120,000 clones, 75% to 95% seen once. Germline CDR1 SGHVS, CDR2 FNYEAQ. The CDR3 extends over 15 amino acids. Trimming took off 5 bases at V and 8 bases at J, with 18 bases between the two ends. The J gene is TRBJ2-2, the V gene TRBV7-6; no definite D call. The sample in question was peripheral blood, obtained on day 0 of AZD1222 vaccination. This TCR was sampled from an adult in good health. The CDR3 DNA is TGTGCCAGCAGCCTAAGGCCCCCCCTGCCGGGGGAGCTGTTTTTT. It is translated as CASSLRPPLPGELFF. Filled out from reference TRBV7-6 and TRBJ2-2, the complete variable domain reads GAGVSQSPRYKVTKRGQDVALRCDPISGHVSLYWYRQALGQGPEFLTYFNYEAQQDKSGLPNDRFSAERPEGSISTLTIQRTEQRDSAMYRCASSLRPPLPGELFFGEGSRLTVL.